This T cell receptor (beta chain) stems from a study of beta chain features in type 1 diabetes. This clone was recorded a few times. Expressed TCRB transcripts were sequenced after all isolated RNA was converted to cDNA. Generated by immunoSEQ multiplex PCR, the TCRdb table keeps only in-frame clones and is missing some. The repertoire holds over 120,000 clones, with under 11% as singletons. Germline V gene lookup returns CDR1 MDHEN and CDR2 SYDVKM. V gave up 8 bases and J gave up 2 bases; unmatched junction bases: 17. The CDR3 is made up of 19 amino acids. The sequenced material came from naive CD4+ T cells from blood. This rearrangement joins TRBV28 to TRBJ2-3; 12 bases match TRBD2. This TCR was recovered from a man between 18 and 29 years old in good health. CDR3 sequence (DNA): TGTGCCAGCCCTCCCCGGCTAGCGGGGGGGAAAATAAACACAGATACGCAGTATTTT. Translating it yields CASPPRLAGGKINTDTQYF.